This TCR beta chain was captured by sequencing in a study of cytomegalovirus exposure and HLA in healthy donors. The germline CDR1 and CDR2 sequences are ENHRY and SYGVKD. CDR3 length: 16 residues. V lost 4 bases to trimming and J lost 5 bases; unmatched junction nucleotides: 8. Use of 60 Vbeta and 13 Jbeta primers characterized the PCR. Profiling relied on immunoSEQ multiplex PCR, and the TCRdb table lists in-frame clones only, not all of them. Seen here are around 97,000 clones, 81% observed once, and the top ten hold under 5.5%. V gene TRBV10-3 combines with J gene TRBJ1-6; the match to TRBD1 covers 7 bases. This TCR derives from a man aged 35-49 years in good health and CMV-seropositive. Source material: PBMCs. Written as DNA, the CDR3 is TGTGCCATCAGTGCTGGCAGGGGGATTAATAATTCACCCCTCCACTTT. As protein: CAISAGRGINNSPLHF.